The subject of this entry is one TCR beta chain. The sample holds a few counts of this clonotype. Its antigen target is currently unknown. No clone much larger than this one lies a single base away; base qualities are absent. The library relied on RT-PCR. Instrument used: Illumina HiSeq 2500. TCRdb trimmed the raw reads at Q25, called clones with MiXCR and kept productive beta chains. Here each entry gathers all rows of one CDR3 protein and keeps the most common genes and DNA. The sample table records fewer than 350,000 distinct CDR3 sequences; 20% to 25% of these occur just once. The ten biggest clones cover 10% to 13% of the sample. Taken from cysteine to phenylalanine, the CDR3 has 14 residues. Only the CDR3 part of the read is kept: 42 bases, read in frame from the first base. CDR1 LGHNA and CDR2 YSLEER are derived from the germline V gene. Trimming removed 2 bases from V and 4 bases from J, leaving 9 bases between the germline ends.

This entry is derived from a study of response to subunit inactivated influenza vaccine (dated by TCRdb to the late 2010s). Notes on the research overall: To follow how T cells responded to a trivalent subunit inactivated influenza vaccine, the researchers relied on deep quantitative profiling of the T cell receptor repertoire.

Overall study outcomes, separate from this receptor: The authors proposed that each seasonal influenza vaccination may bring in only a limited number of new T cells.

This TCR was sampled from a man between 50 and 69 years old who received an inactivated influenza vaccine. Donor details come from another sample of the same person, matched by shared clones. The sample in question was PBMCs from blood, obtained about 20 months after vaccination. The chain links TRBV4-3 with TRBJ2-1; the D region may be TRBD1 or TRBD2, each matching 5 bases equally. The bases read TGCGCCAGCAGCCAATGGGACGGATACAATGAGCAGTTCTTC. Its coded protein is CASSQWDGYNEQFF.